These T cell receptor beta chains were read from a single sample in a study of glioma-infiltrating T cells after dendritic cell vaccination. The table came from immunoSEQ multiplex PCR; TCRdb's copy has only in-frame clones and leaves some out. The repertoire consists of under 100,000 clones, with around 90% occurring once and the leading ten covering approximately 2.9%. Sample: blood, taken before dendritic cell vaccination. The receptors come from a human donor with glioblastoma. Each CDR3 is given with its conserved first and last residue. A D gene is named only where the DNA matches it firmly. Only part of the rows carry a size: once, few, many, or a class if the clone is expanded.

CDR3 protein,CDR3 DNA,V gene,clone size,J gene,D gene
CAWSVKFTGSNTEAFF,TGTGCCTGGAGTGTAAAATTTACAGGGAGTAACACTGAAGCTTTCTTT,TRBV30,-,TRBJ1-1,-
CASSLVRGAEGYTF,TGCGCCAGCAGCTTGGTCAGGGGAGCGGAAGGCTACACCTTC,TRBV5-1,-,TRBJ1-2,-
CASSRAGESYGYTF,TGTGCCAGCAGCCGGGCAGGGGAGAGCTATGGCTACACCTTC,TRBV5-6,-,TRBJ1-2,-
CASSREGQGYEQYF,TGTGCCAGTAGTAGAGAGGGACAGGGCTACGAGCAGTACTTC,TRBV19,-,TRBJ2-7,TRBD1
CASSVGGLGGVTEAFF,TGTGCCAGCAGTGTAGGGGGCTTAGGCGGTGTCACTGAAGCTTTCTTT,TRBV7-3,-,TRBJ1-1,TRBD1
CASTIVGGYNEQFF,TGTGCCAGTACCATCGTCGGGGGTTACAATGAGCAGTTCTTC,TRBV19,-,TRBJ2-1,-
CASRQGGMGEQFF,TGTGCCAGCAGGCAGGGAGGGATGGGTGAGCAGTTCTTC,TRBV7-9,-,TRBJ2-1,TRBD2
CASSLDIGGPQPLHF,TGTGCCAGCAGCTTGGATATAGGGGGCCCGCAACCCCTCCACTTT,TRBV5-5,-,TRBJ1-6,TRBD1
CASSRGLSYEQYF,TGTGCCAGCAGCCGAGGACTATCCTACGAGCAGTACTTC,TRBV11-3,-,TRBJ2-7,-
CASSLDTGQGHGYTF,TGTGCCAGCAGCTTAGATACGGGACAGGGGCATGGCTACACCTTC,TRBV7-8,-,TRBJ1-2,TRBD1
CASSERGQIYGYTF,TGCGCCAGCAGTGAGCGTGGGCAGATTTATGGCTACACCTTC,TRBV10-2,-,TRBJ1-2,-
CASSVGGLGEKLFF,TGTGCCAGCAGCGTAGGGGGGCTTGGGGAAAAACTGTTTTTT,TRBV9,-,TRBJ1-4,-
CASSLDFSYEQYF,TGTGCCAGCAGCTTAGACTTTTCCTACGAGCAGTACTTC,TRBV7-2,-,TRBJ2-7,-
CASSGTGFGKLFF,TGTGCCAGCAGCGGGACAGGGTTCGGAAAACTGTTTTTT,TRBV6-1,-,TRBJ1-4,TRBD1
CASSDVAGASTDTQYF,TGTGCCAGCAGTGACGTAGCGGGTGCAAGCACAGATACGCAGTATTTT,TRBV6-1,-,TRBJ2-3,TRBD2
CASSLVVSAILGNEQFF,TGTGCCAGCAGCTTAGTCGTCAGCGCGATCCTAGGCAATGAGCAGTTCTTC,TRBV11-3,-,TRBJ2-1,-
CASKRGNTEAFF,TGTGCCAGCAAGCGGGGTAACACTGAAGCTTTCTTT,TRBV6-5,-,TRBJ1-1,-
CASRDRGLYGNTIYF,TGTGCCAGTAGGGACAGGGGGCTTTATGGAAACACCATATATTTT,TRBV19,-,TRBJ1-3,TRBD1
CASSSISQGRGPEAFF,TGTGCCAGCAGCTCCATCTCTCAGGGGAGGGGACCTGAAGCTTTCTTT,TRBV11-3,-,TRBJ1-1,-
CASRATSGRADTQYF,TGTGCCAGCAGGGCTACTAGCGGGAGAGCAGATACGCAGTATTTT,TRBV6-5,-,TRBJ2-3,TRBD2
CASSFGNTEAFF,TGTGCCAGCAGCTTCGGGAACACTGAAGCTTTCTTT,TRBV7-3,-,TRBJ1-1,-
CATSRIVAGGQETQYF,TGTGCCACCAGCCGAATCGTAGCGGGGGGGCAAGAGACCCAGTACTTC,TRBV15,-,TRBJ2-5,TRBD2
CASSLVTGTDEKLFF,TGCGCCAGCAGCTTGGTAACGGGAACCGATGAAAAACTGTTTTTT,TRBV5-1,-,TRBJ1-4,-
CASSLMAGGWKNIQYF,TGTGCCAGCAGCTTAATGGCGGGGGGCTGGAAAAACATTCAGTACTTC,TRBV7-8,-,TRBJ2-4,TRBD2
CSVEELAGETQYF,TGCAGCGTTGAAGAGTTGGCGGGAGAGACCCAGTACTTC,TRBV29-1,-,TRBJ2-5,-
CASSQVGQGAHSGNTIYF,TGCGCCAGCAGCCAAGTAGGGCAGGGTGCACACTCTGGAAACACCATATATTTT,TRBV4-1,-,TRBJ1-3,-
CATTGLANSYEQYF,TGTGCCACCACCGGACTAGCCAACTCCTACGAGCAGTACTTC,TRBV10-3,-,TRBJ2-7,TRBD2
CASSYEGGFYEQYF,TGTGCCAGCAGCTATGAAGGGGGTTTTTACGAGCAGTACTTC,TRBV7-9,few,TRBJ2-7,-
CASSSGLAADTQYF,TGTGCCAGCAGCTCAGGACTAGCGGCCGATACGCAGTATTTT,TRBV9,-,TRBJ2-3,TRBD2
CASNPGGTWDEQFF,TGTGCCAGCAATCCCGGCGGGACCTGGGATGAGCAGTTCTTC,TRBV6-6,-,TRBJ2-1,-
CASGLGDRLGGYTF,TGTGCTAGTGGTTTAGGGGACAGGCTGGGCGGCTACACCTTC,TRBV12-5,-,TRBJ1-2,TRBD1
CASSPTGIANTEAFF,TGCGCCAGCAGCCCGACAGGGATAGCGAACACTGAAGCTTTCTTT,TRBV5-1,-,TRBJ1-1,TRBD1
CASSQMPSGYEQYF,TGCGCCAGCAGCCAAATGCCTAGCGGCTACGAGCAGTACTTC,TRBV4-1,-,TRBJ2-7,TRBD2
CASSLSGLAQETQYF,TGCGCCAGCAGCTTGAGTGGACTAGCACAAGAGACCCAGTACTTC,TRBV5-1,once,TRBJ2-5,TRBD2
CASSQSGTEQYF,TGTGCCAGCAGCCAATCAGGGACAGAGCAGTACTTC,TRBV14,once,TRBJ2-7,-
CASSPGQSYNEQFF,TGCGCCAGCAGCCCCGGACAGAGCTACAATGAGCAGTTCTTC,TRBV5-1,-,TRBJ2-1,-
CASSLVGGRDSPLHF,TGTGCCAGCAGCTTAGTTGGGGGCCGAGATTCACCCCTCCACTTT,TRBV7-9,-,TRBJ1-6,-
CASSPRTSGNTDTQYF,TGTGCCAGTAGTCCTCGGACTAGCGGGAACACAGATACGCAGTATTTT,TRBV19,-,TRBJ2-3,TRBD2
CAWTRTGMGGSPLHF,TGTGCCTGGACCAGAACAGGGATGGGCGGTTCACCCCTCCACTTT,TRBV30,-,TRBJ1-6,-
CATSRDRTPWGNYGYTF,TGTGCCACCAGCAGAGATAGGACCCCCTGGGGCAACTATGGCTACACCTTC,TRBV15,once,TRBJ1-2,-
CASSFGGSTDTQYF,TGTGCCAGCAGCTTCGGGGGTAGCACAGATACGCAGTATTTT,TRBV5-4,-,TRBJ2-3,-
CASGTSGGIYNEQFF,TGTGCTAGTGGAACCAGCGGGGGGATTTACAATGAGCAGTTCTTC,TRBV12-5,-,TRBJ2-1,TRBD2
CASSVGLNEQFF,TGTGCCAGCAGCGTAGGACTCAATGAGCAGTTCTTC,TRBV9,-,TRBJ2-1,-
CAWRGQAFSGNTIYF,TGTGCCTGGAGGGGACAGGCCTTCTCTGGAAACACCATATATTTT,TRBV30,-,TRBJ1-3,TRBD1
CASSFGAGAPYEQYF,TGTGCCAGCAGCTTCGGCGCGGGAGCCCCCTACGAGCAGTACTTC,TRBV7-3,-,TRBJ2-7,TRBD2
CASSLGTVGVRDTQYF,TGCGCCAGCAGCTTGGGTACGGTCGGGGTTCGAGATACGCAGTATTTT,TRBV5-1,-,TRBJ2-3,-
CASSVTSLPGNEQFF,TGCGCCAGCAGCGTAACTAGCTTGCCGGGCAATGAGCAGTTCTTC,TRBV5-1,-,TRBJ2-1,-
CASSQDISGAGGSTYEQYF,TGCGCCAGCAGCCAAGATATAAGCGGGGCGGGGGGGTCAACCTACGAGCAGTACTTC,TRBV4-1,-,TRBJ2-7,TRBD2
CASSLALGSYNEQFF,TGTGCCAGCAGCTTGGCTCTTGGTAGCTACAATGAGCAGTTCTTC,TRBV5-6,-,TRBJ2-1,-
CASSLARGHEQYF,TGCGCCAGCAGCTTGGCCAGGGGGCACGAGCAGTACTTC,TRBV5-1,once,TRBJ2-7,TRBD1
CAISADRQNTEAFF,TGTGCCATCAGTGCGGACAGACAGAACACTGAAGCTTTCTTT,TRBV10-3,-,TRBJ1-1,-
CAISESIEHNIQYF,TGTGCCATCAGTGAGTCGATTGAACATAACATTCAGTACTTC,TRBV10-3,-,TRBJ2-4,-
CASRAMGASYYGYTF,TGTGCCAGCAGGGCCATGGGGGCCTCTTACTATGGCTACACCTTC,TRBV27,-,TRBJ1-2,-
CASLTSGGASGELFF,TGTGCCAGCCTAACTAGCGGGGGGGCATCCGGGGAGCTGTTTTTT,TRBV6-1,once,TRBJ2-2,TRBD2
CASSQPGPLGGEQYF,TGTGCCAGCAGCCAGCCCGGACCTCTGGGGGGCGAGCAGTACTTC,TRBV4-2,-,TRBJ2-7,-
CASSPDTSNTEAFF,TGTGCCAGCTCACCGGACACCTCGAACACTGAAGCTTTCTTT,TRBV18,-,TRBJ1-1,-
CASSGRTGVYEQYF,TGTGCCAGCTCCGGAAGGACAGGGGTCTACGAGCAGTACTTC,TRBV18,-,TRBJ2-7,TRBD1